Shown below are 26 T cell receptor beta chains from a single sample sequenced in a study of blood T cells in healthy people across ages. With a J-beta primer mix and a sample-barcoded 5' primer, a second PCR ran 7 to 11 cycles. One entry per CDR3 protein results from TCRdb running MiXCR on the 5' RACE reads. The sample has 780,000 or so distinct CDR3 sequences, roughly three fifths seen once. Sequences were obtained from blood. Receptors were obtained from a man aged 40-49 years in good health.

The rearrangement uses TRBV29-1 and TRBJ2-3, with 7 bases that match TRBD1. The V gene's germline CDR1 is SQVTM and CDR2 ANQGSEA. V shed 7 bases, J shed 2 bases, and the junction held 15 bases outside the gene matches. The CDR3 length is 16 residues. The CDR3 loop is CSASSRDSPLTDTQYF. DNA of the CDR3: TGCAGCGCCTCATCCCGGGACAGTCCTCTCACAGATACGCAGTATTTT.

This chain links TRBV20-1 with TRBJ2-1, with 10 positions matching TRBD2. The germline V gene has CDR1 DFQATT and CDR2 SNEGSKA (reference sequence). Unmatched junction bases numbered 7, after V lost 4 bases and J lost 1 base. This CDR3 is 16 amino acids long. The chain's CDR3 is CSAISGGAASYNEQFF. CDR3 sequence (DNA): TGCAGTGCTATAAGCGGGGGGGCGGCATCCTACAATGAGCAGTTCTTC.

V usage is TRBV6-5 and J usage is TRBJ1-1, with D possibly matching TRBD1 (5 bases). The V gene's germline CDR1 is MNHEY and CDR2 SVGAGI. The CDR3 covers 13 residues. V was clipped by 4 bases and J by 11 bases, with 17 bases between them. CDR3: CASSSPGQGLAFF. The CDR3 DNA sequence: TGTGCCAGCAGTTCTCCAGGGCAGGGCTTGGCTTTCTTT.

The V and J genes are TRBV11-2 and TRBJ1-2, with D tentatively TRBD1 (5 bases). V was cut by 3 bases and J by 2 bases, with 10 bases left in between. The CDR3 has 14 amino acids. Germline V CDR1 and CDR2: SGHAT, FQNNGV. The CDR3 nucleotides read TGTGCCAGCAGCTTGTCGGCAGGGAACTATGGCTACACCTTC. Residues: CASSLSAGNYGYTF. Full variable domain (missing parts from reference TRBV11-2 and TRBJ1-2): EAGVAQSPRYKIIEKRQSVAFWCNPISGHATLYWYQQILGQGPKLLIQFQNNGVVDDSQLPKDRFSAERLKGVDSTLKIQPAKLEDSAVYLCASSLSAGNYGYTFGSGTRLTVV.

This clonotype appeared a few times. The chain links TRBV28 to TRBJ2-4, with 9 bases identical to TRBD1. Unmatched junction bases numbered 6, after V lost 11 bases and J lost 7 bases. The CDR3 covers 12 residues. Germline CDR1 reads MDHEN; CDR2 reads SYDVKM. In DNA form, the CDR3 reads TGTGCCGGCGGGGACAGGGAGAACATTCAGTACTTC. Translated, it gives CAGGDRENIQYF.

This clonotype was seen more than once but under ten times. This rearrangement joins TRBV9 to TRBJ2-1, with D possibly TRBD1 on 5 matching bases. The CDR3 consists of 13 residues. CDR1 is SGDLS and CDR2 is YYNGEE in the germline V gene. V was pared by 1 base and J by 6 bases, with 8 bases between. The CDR3 sequence: CASSVRGRNEQFF. The CDR3 DNA follows: TGTGCCAGCAGCGTAAGGGGTCGCAATGAGCAGTTCTTC.

V is TRBV2 and J is TRBJ2-5, with 8 bases aligning to TRBD1. Unmatched junction bases numbered 12, after V lost 7 bases and J lost 2 bases. Germline CDR1 is SNHLY and CDR2 is FYNNEI. CDR3 length: 16 residues. Here the CDR3 reads CASINGQGSFQETQYF. The CDR3 region has the DNA TGTGCCAGCATTAACGGACAGGGCTCGTTTCAAGAGACCCAGTACTTC. Full variable domain (remainder filled in from reference TRBV2 and TRBJ2-5): EPEVTQTPSHQVTQMGQEVILRCVPISNHLYFYWYRQILGQKVEFLVSFYNNEISEKSEIFDDQFSVERPDGSNFTLKIRSTKLEDSAMYFCASINGQGSFQETQYFGPGTRLLVL.

V is TRBV7-3 and J is TRBJ2-7, with 14 bases matching TRBD2. Germline V gene data show CDR1 as SGHTA and CDR2 as FQGTGA. The CDR3 runs 16 residues. The V and J ends lost 5 bases and 3 bases, in that order; junction bases with no gene match: 6. CDR3 amino acids: CASSLGTSGSVYEQYF. Here the CDR3 DNA reads TGTGCCAGCAGCCTCGGGACTAGCGGGAGTGTCTACGAGCAGTACTTC.

V is TRBV6-1 and J is TRBJ2-3; 8 nucleotides match TRBD1. Germline V gene data show CDR1 as MNHNS and CDR2 as SASEGT. V lost 5 bases to trimming and J lost 4 bases; unmatched junction nucleotides: 14. This CDR3 is 17 amino acids long. The CDR3: CASSPLYRTGQADTQYF. In nucleotides, the CDR3 is TGTGCCAGCAGTCCTCTATACCGGACAGGGCAGGCAGATACGCAGTATTTT.

The chain is built from TRBV2 and TRBJ2-3; maybe TRBD1 (6 bases). The length of the CDR3 is 14 residues. From germline, CDR1 is SNHLY and CDR2 FYNNEI. V dropped 8 bases and J dropped 2 bases, with 14 bases sitting between them. The DNA of the CDR3 is TGTGCCAGCGGGCTACAGGGATACACAGATACGCAGTATTTT. This gives the protein CASGLQGYTDTQYF.

The chain couples TRBV25-1 to TRBJ1-6, with TRBD1 as a possible D gene (6 bases). Trimming removed 5 bases at V and 4 bases at J, with 15 bases between. The CDR3 consists of 16 residues. CDR1 MGHDK and CDR2 SYGVNS come from the germline V gene. CDR3 nucleotides: TGTGCCAGCAGTCCCGGGGACATCCCATATAATTCACCCCTCCACTTT. Translating it yields CASSPGDIPYNSPLHF.

V usage is TRBV7-9 and J usage is TRBJ1-4, with 10 nucleotides matching TRBD1. The CDR3 has 20 amino acids. V shed 2 bases and J 7 bases; nucleotides not matched to a gene: 19. Germline CDR1 SEHNR, CDR2 FQNEAQ (reference sequence). The chain's CDR3 is CASSLLAGWDRGVYGEKLFF. The DNA of the CDR3 is TGTGCCAGCAGCTTATTAGCCGGCTGGGACAGGGGAGTGTACGGTGAAAAACTGTTTTTT.

This clonotype has only one observation. The rearrangement joins TRBV20-1 to TRBJ2-1; TRBD2 agrees at 8 bases. Losses at the gene ends were 3 bases for V and 4 bases for J; bases not matched to a gene: 11. Germline CDR1 DFQATT, CDR2 SNEGSKA (reference sequence). The CDR3 spans 16 residues. The CDR3 nucleotides are TGCAGTGCTAGTCCCCTCGAGCGGGAGTTGTACAATGAGCAGTTCTTC. It yields the protein CSASPLERELYNEQFF.

For the CDR3, the DNA is TGCGCCAGCAGCCAAGACGCCGGGAGATCGAACACTGAAGCTTTCTTT. Protein sequence: CASSQDAGRSNTEAFF. The chain links TRBV4-1 to TRBJ1-1; D unresolved. Trimming pared 0 bases from V and 1 base from J, leaving 12 bases between. This CDR3 comprises 16 residues. Germline values: CDR1 MGHRA, CDR2 YSYEKL.

The V call is TRBV7-9, the J call TRBJ2-3; 8 nucleotides align to TRBD2. The CDR3 sequence is 14 residues long. Germline V lookup: CDR1 SEHNR, CDR2 FQNEAQ (reference sequence). V dropped 6 bases and J dropped 4; count of bases not matched to a gene: 6. The CDR3 DNA reads as TGTGCCAGCAGACTGAGCGGGGGTCCAGATACGCAGTATTTT. Translation: CASRLSGGPDTQYF.

This clonotype was counted only a few times. This chain uses TRBV7-2 with TRBJ2-3; D call uncertain. Germline-derived CDR1 and CDR2 are SGHTA and FQGNSA. V lost 6 bases, J lost 7 bases, and 11 bases lay in between. This CDR3 contains 12 residues. CDR3 region: CASSFDKNTQYF. The CDR3 bases are TGTGCCAGCAGTTTCGACAAGAATACGCAGTATTTT.

This clonotype is a singleton in its sample. The chain employs TRBV7-2 and TRBJ2-1; D remains unclear. There are 14 residues in the CDR3. The V gene lost 0 bases and the J gene lost 9 bases, with 12 bases spanning the gap. Germline loops: CDR1 SGHTA, CDR2 FQGNSA. The CDR3 is CASSLAPLRGEQFF. The CDR3 bases are TGTGCCAGCAGCTTAGCGCCACTCAGAGGTGAGCAGTTCTTC. The whole variable domain, filled in from reference TRBV7-2 and TRBJ2-1, reads GAGVSQSPSNKVTEKGKDVELRCDPISGHTALYWYRQSLGQGLEFLIYFQGNSAPDKSGLPSDRFSAERTGGSVSTLTIQRTQQEDSAVYLCASSLAPLRGEQFFGPGTRLTVL.

The CDR3 nucleotides read TGTGCCATCAGTGAGGAAGCGCCAGGGGTAGGGAATCAGCCCCAGCATTTT. Translation gives CAISEEAPGVGNQPQHF. This chain connects TRBV10-3 to TRBJ1-5, with a possible D match to TRBD1 (6 bases). CDR1 is ENHRY, CDR2 SYGVKD, per germline. With 2 bases removed from V and 4 bases from J, the gap between germline ends came to 18 bases. This CDR3 is built from 17 residues.

The V and J genes are TRBV6-1 and TRBJ1-5, with 7 bases that match TRBD1. The CDR3 runs to 19 residues. Germline values: CDR1 MNHNS, CDR2 SASEGT. The V and J ends lost 5 bases and 0 bases, in that order; junction bases with no gene match: 16. CDR3 residues: CASSLTTGTDGSSNQPQHF. The CDR3 coding sequence is TGTGCCAGCAGTCTTACTACCGGGACAGACGGATCTAGCAATCAGCCCCAGCATTTT.

The chain is built from TRBV9 and TRBJ1-5, with 9 nucleotides matching TRBD1. Germline-derived CDR1 and CDR2 are SGDLS and YYNGEE. This CDR3 has 16 residues. Germline trimming cut 4 bases from V and 1 base from J; bases unmatched to any gene: 6. This CDR3 reads CASSSQTGGSNQPQHF. As DNA, the CDR3 is TGTGCCAGCAGCTCTCAGACAGGGGGAAGCAATCAGCCCCAGCATTTT.

Only a few counts were recorded for this clonotype. The V and J genes are TRBV6-5 and TRBJ2-3, with TRBD2 identical over 9 bases. The CDR3 loop spans 16 amino acids. Per the germline V gene, CDR1 is MNHEY and CDR2 is SVGAGI. V gave up 2 bases and J gave up 2 bases; unmatched junction bases: 5. The CDR3 DNA is TGTGCCAGCAGTTACCGGCAGCGGGGGGACACAGATACGCAGTATTTT. Protein product: CASSYRQRGDTDTQYF.

The chain links TRBV7-9 to TRBJ2-5; D is unresolved. Between the trimmed V and J ends, which lost 4 bases and 1 base, there was a span of 13 bases. Germline CDR1 reads SEHNR; CDR2 reads FQNEAQ (reference sequence). The CDR3 runs to 15 residues. CDR3 in DNA: TGTGCCAGCAGCTCCGGAGTGTCTCCCCAAGAGACCCAGTACTTC. This gives the protein CASSSGVSPQETQYF.

The V gene is TRBV12-3 or TRBV12-4, the J gene TRBJ1-2, with D possibly TRBD1 on 5 matching bases. The CDR3 is made up of 13 amino acids. Trimming pared 5 bases from V and 8 bases from J, leaving 15 bases between. In DNA form, the CDR3 reads TGTGCCAGCAGTGAACAGGTTATAGGGGGCTACACCTTC. It specifies CASSEQVIGGYTF.

J is TRBJ1-4 and V is TRBV25-1, with 7 bases identical to TRBD1. Trimming removed 2 bases from V and 7 bases from J; junction bases left unmatched: 7. The CDR3 is 15 amino acids. Germline-derived CDR1 and CDR2 are MGHDK and SYGVNS. The CDR3 spells CASSEPGRQGEKLFF. CDR3 coding DNA: TGTGCCAGCAGTGAACCCGGCCGACAGGGTGAAAAACTGTTTTTT. The full variable domain, with the rest looked up from reference TRBV25-1 and TRBJ1-4, is EADIYQTPRYLVIGTGKKITLECSQTMGHDKMYWYQQDPGMELHLIHYSYGVNSTEKGDLSSESTVSRIRTEHFPLTLESARPSHTSQYLCASSEPGRQGEKLFFGSGTQLSVL.

The chain employs TRBV27 and TRBJ2-7, with D perhaps being TRBD1 or TRBD2 (5 bases each). The CDR3 contains 14 residues. V lost 8 bases to trimming and J lost 3 bases, with 17 bases between them. CDR1 and CDR2 (germline): MNHEY, SMNVEV (reference sequence). As DNA, the CDR3 is TGTGCCAGCTCCCTCCGGGACGGGTACTACGAGCAGTACTTC. Translated: CASSLRDGYYEQYF.

This chain links TRBV28 with TRBJ2-7; tentative D call: TRBD1 (6 bases). V was cut by 4 bases and J by 1 base, with 17 bases left in between. The CDR3 has 16 amino acids. Germline V gene sequence: CDR1 MDHEN, CDR2 SYDVKM. For the CDR3, the DNA is TGTGCCAGCAGTTCCCCCTCAGGGGCCCTGTCCTACGAGCAGTACTTC. This gives the protein CASSSPSGALSYEQYF.